This TCR beta chain was sequenced in a study of response to subunit inactivated influenza vaccine (dated by TCRdb to the late 2010s). General notes on the study: To follow how T cells responded to a trivalent subunit inactivated influenza vaccine, the researchers relied on deep quantitative profiling of the T cell receptor repertoire.

Library preparation employed RT-PCR. Reads for this sample came from an Illumina HiSeq 2500. TCRdb reworked the public reads: Q25 trimming with fastp, MiXCR clone assembly, productive beta chains retained. Entries that share a CDR3 protein sequence are merged under the most common genes and DNA. In this sample the table shows 450,000 to 500,000 distinct CDR3 sequences, around 9.9% of which occur a single time. Approximately 12% of the sample comes from the top ten. As regards this clonotype: Its cognate antigen has yet to be identified. Per-base qualities were not stored, and no clone one base away is much larger.

General conclusions and limits of the study: According to the authors, only a limited number of new T cells may be recruited by each seasonal influenza vaccination.

Measured from the cysteine to the phenylalanine, the CDR3 is 14 residues long. Only CDR3 DNA remains: 42 bases, in frame from the first base. Looking up the germline V gene yields CDR1 MDHEN and CDR2 SYDVKM. V drops 5 bases and J drops 5 bases, leaving 13 bases in between. What the time point label conveys for this sample: 45 days after influenza vaccine administration. The chain was built from TRBV28 and TRBJ2-1, with an unclear D gene assignment. The material was PBMCs from blood, obtained 40 to 50 days after vaccination. The receptor comes from a man aged 50-60 years who received an inactivated influenza vaccine. Donor details come from another sample of the same person, matched by shared clones. CDR3 protein: CASSPSDSHNEQFF. The nucleotide sequence reads TGTGCCAGCAGTCCCTCCGACTCTCACAATGAGCAGTTCTTC. The full variable domain, with segments outside the CDR3 supplied by the reference TRBV28 and TRBJ2-1 proteins, appears as DVKVTQSSRYLVKRTGEKVFLECVQDMDHENMFWYRQDPGLGLRLIYFSYDVKMKEKGDIPEGYSVSREKKERFSLILESASTNQTSMYLCASSPSDSHNEQFFGPGTRLTVL.